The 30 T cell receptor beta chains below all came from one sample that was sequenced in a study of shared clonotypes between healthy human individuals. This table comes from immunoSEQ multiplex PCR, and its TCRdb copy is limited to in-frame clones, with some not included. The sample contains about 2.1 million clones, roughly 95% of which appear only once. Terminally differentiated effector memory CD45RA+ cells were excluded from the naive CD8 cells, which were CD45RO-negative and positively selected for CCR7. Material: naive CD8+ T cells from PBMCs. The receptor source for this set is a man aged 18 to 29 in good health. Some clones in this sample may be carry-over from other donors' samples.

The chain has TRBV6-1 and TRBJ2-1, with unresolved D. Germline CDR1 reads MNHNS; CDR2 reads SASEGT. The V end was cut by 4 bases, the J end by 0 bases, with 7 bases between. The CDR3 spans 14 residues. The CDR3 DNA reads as TGTGCCAGCAGTGCCGGCTTCTCCTACAATGAGCAGTTCTTC. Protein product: CASSAGFSYNEQFF.

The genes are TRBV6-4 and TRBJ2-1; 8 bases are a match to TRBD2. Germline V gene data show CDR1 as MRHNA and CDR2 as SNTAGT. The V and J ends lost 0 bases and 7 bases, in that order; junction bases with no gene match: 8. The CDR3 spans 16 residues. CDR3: CASSDSIFRGRNEQFF. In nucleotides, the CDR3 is TGTGCCAGCAGTGACTCGATCTTTCGCGGGAGGAATGAGCAGTTCTTC.

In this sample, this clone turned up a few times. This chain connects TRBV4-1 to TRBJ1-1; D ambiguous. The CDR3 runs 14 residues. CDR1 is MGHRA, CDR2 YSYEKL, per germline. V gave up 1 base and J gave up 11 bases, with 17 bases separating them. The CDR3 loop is CASSQATRASRAFF. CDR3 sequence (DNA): TGCGCCAGCAGCCAAGCGACGAGAGCTTCTCGGGCTTTCTTT.

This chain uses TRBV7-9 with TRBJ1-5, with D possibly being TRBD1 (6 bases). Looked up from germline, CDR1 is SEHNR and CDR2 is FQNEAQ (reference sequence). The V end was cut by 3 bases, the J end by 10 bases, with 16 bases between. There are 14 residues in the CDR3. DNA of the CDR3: TGTGCCAGCAGCTTTACTGGACAGCCCCAACCCCAGCATTTT. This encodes CASSFTGQPQPQHF.

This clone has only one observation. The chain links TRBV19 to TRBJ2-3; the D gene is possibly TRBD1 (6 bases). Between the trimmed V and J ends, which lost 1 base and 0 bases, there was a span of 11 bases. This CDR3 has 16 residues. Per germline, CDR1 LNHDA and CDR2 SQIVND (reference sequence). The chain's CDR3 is CASSIVGGPSTDTQYF. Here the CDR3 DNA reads TGTGCCAGTAGTATAGTAGGGGGTCCCAGCACAGATACGCAGTATTTT.

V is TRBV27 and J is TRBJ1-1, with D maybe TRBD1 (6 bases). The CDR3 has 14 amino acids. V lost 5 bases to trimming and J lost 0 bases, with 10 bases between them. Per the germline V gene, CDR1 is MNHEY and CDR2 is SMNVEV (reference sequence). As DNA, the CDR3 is TGTGCCAGCAGTCCAGGGGTGGTGAACACTGAAGCTTTCTTT. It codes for CASSPGVVNTEAFF.

CDR3 coding DNA: TGTGCCAGCAGCTTAGGACTAGCGGGCGCCTACTACGAGCAGTACTTC. This codes for CASSLGLAGAYYEQYF. The chain links TRBV13 to TRBJ2-7, with 9 bases matching TRBD2. The ends lost 0 bases at V and 3 bases at J; junction bases unmatched: 6. This CDR3 spans 16 amino acids. Germline CDR1 and CDR2: PRHDT and FYEKMQ (reference sequence).

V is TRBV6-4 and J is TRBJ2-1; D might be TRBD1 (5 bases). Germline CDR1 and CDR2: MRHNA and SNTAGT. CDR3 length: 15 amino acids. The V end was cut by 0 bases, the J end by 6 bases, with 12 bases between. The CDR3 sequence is CASSDSRRAGNEQFF. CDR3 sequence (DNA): TGTGCCAGCAGTGACTCCCGCAGGGCAGGCAATGAGCAGTTCTTC.

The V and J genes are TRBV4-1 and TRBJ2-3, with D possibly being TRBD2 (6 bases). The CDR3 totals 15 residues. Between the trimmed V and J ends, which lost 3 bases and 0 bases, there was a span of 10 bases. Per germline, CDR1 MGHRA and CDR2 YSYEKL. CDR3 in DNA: TGCGCCAGCAGCCACCGACTAGTTAGCACAGATACGCAGTATTTT. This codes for CASSHRLVSTDTQYF.

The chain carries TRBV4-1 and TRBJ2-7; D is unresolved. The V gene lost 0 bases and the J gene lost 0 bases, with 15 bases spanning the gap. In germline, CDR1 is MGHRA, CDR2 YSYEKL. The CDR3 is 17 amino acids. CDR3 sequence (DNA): TGCGCCAGCAGCCAAGATCACGACACCCTGGGCTCCTACGAGCAGTACTTC. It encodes CASSQDHDTLGSYEQYF.

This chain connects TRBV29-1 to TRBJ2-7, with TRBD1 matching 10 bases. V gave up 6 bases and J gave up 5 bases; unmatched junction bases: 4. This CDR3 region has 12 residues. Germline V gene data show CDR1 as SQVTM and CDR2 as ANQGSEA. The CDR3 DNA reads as TGCAGCGTGAGGGACAGGGGTAACGAGCAGTACTTC. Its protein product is CSVRDRGNEQYF.

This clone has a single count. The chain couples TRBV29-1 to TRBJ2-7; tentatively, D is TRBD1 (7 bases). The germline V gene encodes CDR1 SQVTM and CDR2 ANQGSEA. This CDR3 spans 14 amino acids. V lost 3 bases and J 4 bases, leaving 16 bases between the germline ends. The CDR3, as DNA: TGCAGCGTTGATCTTGGAGGGGGCGGGTACGAGCAGTACTTC. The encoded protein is CSVDLGGGGYEQYF.

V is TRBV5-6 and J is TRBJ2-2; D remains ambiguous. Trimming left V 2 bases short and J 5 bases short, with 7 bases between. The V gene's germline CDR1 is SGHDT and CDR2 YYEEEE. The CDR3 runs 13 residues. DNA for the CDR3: TGTGCCAGCAGCTTAGAATTAACCGGGGAGCTGTTTTTT. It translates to CASSLELTGELFF. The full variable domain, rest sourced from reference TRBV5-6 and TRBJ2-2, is DAGVTQSPTHLIKTRGQQVTLRCSPKSGHDTVSWYQQALGQGPQFIFQYYEEEERQRGNFPDRFSGHQFPNYSSELNVNALLLGDSALYLCASSLELTGELFFGEGSRLTVL.

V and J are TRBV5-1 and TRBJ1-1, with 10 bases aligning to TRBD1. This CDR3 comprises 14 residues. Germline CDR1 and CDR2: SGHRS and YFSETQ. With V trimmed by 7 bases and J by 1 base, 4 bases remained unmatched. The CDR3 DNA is TGCGCCAGCGGGACAGGGGCAGGGAACACTGAAGCTTTCTTT. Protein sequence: CASGTGAGNTEAFF.

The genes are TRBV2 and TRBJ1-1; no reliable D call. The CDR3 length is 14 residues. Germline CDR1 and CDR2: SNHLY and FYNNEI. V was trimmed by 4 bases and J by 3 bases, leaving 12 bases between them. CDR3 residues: CASSAPWGDTEAFF. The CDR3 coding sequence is TGTGCCAGCAGTGCCCCTTGGGGAGACACTGAAGCTTTCTTT. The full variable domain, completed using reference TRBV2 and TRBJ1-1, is EPEVTQTPSHQVTQMGQEVILRCVPISNHLYFYWYRQILGQKVEFLVSFYNNEISEKSEIFDDQFSVERPDGSNFTLKIRSTKLEDSAMYFCASSAPWGDTEAFFGQGTRLTVV.

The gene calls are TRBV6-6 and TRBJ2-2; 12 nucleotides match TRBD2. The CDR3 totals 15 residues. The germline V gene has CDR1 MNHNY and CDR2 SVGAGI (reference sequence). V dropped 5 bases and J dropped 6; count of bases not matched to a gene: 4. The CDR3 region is CASSLTSGRPGELFF. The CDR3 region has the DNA TGTGCCAGCAGTCTCACTAGCGGGAGGCCCGGGGAGCTGTTTTTT.

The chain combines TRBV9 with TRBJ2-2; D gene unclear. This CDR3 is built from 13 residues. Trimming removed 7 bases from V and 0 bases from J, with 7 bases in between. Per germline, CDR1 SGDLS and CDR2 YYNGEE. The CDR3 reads CASGAPNTGELFF. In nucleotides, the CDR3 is TGTGCCAGCGGTGCACCGAACACCGGGGAGCTGTTTTTT.

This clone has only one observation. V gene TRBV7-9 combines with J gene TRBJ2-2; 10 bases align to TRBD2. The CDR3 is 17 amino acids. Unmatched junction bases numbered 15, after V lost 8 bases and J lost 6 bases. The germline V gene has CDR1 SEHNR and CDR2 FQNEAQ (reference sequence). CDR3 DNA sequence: TGTGCCAGCCCGAGGCTAGCGGGAGTCAATGAAGCCGGGGAGCTGTTTTTT. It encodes CASPRLAGVNEAGELFF.

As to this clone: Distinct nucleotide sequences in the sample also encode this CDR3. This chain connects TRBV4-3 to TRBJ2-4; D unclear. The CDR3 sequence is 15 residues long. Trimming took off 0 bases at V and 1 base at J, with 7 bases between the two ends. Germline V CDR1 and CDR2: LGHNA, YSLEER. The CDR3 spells CASSQESRAKNIQYF. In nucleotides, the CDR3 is TGCGCCAGCAGCCAAGAGTCGCGGGCCAAAAACATTCAGTACTTC.

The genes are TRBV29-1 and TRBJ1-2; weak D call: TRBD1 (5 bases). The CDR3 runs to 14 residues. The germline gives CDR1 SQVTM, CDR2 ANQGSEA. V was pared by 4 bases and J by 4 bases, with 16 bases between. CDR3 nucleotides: TGCAGCGTTGTGAATGACTATAGGGGCTATGGCTACACCTTC. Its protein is CSVVNDYRGYGYTF.

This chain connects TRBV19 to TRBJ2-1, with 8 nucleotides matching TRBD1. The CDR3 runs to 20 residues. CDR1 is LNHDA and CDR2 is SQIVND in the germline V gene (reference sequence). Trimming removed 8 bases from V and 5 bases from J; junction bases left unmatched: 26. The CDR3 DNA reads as TGTGCCAGTCCCCCCAAACCGGGACAGGATCGGTGCTACTGGGACAATGAGCAGTTCTTC. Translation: CASPPKPGQDRCYWDNEQFF.

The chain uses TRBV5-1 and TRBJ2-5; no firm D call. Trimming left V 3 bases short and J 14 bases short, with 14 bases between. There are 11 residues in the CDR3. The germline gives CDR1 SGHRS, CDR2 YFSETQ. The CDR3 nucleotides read TGCGCCAGCAGCTCCGGACCCTGGATCTACTTC. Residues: CASSSGPWIYF.

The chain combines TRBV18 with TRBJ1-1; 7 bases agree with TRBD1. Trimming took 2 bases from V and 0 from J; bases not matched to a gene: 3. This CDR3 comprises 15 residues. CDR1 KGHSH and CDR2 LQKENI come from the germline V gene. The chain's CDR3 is CASSPGRGMNTEAFF. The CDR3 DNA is TGTGCCAGCTCACCAGGCAGGGGGATGAACACTGAAGCTTTCTTT.

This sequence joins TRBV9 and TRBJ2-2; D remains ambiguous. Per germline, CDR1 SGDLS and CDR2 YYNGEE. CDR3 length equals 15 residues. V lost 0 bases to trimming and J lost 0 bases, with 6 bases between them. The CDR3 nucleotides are TGTGCCAGCAGCGTAGACCTATCGAACACCGGGGAGCTGTTTTTT. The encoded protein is CASSVDLSNTGELFF.

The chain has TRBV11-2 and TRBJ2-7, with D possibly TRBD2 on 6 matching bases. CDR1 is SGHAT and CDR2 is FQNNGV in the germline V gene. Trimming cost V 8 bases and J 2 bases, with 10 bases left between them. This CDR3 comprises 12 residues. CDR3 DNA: TGTGCCAGCCTGGGGAGGCCCTACGAGCAGTACTTC. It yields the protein CASLGRPYEQYF.

This CDR3 is CASSIAGTSSGANVLTF. DNA of the CDR3: TGTGCCAGTAGTATTGCAGGAACTAGCTCTGGGGCCAACGTCCTGACTTTC. The rearrangement links TRBV19 to TRBJ2-6; D may be TRBD2 (5 bases). The CDR3 consists of 17 residues. V was clipped by 3 bases and J by 0 bases, with 12 bases between them. The germline V gene encodes CDR1 LNHDA and CDR2 SQIVND (reference sequence).

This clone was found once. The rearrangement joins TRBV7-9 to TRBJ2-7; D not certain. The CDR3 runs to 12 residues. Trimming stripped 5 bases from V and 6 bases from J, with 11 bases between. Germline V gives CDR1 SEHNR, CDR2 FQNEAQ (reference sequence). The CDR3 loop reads CASSRAGPEQYF. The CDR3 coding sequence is TGTGCCAGCAGCCGCGCAGGACCCGAGCAGTACTTC.

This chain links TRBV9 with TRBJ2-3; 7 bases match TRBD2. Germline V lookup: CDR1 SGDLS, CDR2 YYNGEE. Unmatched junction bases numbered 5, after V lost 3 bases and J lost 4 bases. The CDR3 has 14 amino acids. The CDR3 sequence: CASSGSGAADTQYF. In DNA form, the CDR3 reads TGTGCCAGCAGCGGCAGCGGGGCGGCAGATACGCAGTATTTT.

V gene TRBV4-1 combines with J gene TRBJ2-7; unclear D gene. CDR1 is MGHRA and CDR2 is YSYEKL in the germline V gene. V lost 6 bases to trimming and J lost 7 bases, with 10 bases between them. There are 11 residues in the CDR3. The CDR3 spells CASSRVGEQYF. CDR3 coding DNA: TGCGCCAGCAGTCGGGTAGGAGAGCAGTACTTC.

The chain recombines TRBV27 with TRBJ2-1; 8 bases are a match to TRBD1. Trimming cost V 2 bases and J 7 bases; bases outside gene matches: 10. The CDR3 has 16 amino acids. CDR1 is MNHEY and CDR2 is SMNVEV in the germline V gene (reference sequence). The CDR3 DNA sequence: TGTGCCAGCAGTTTAGGCGTGAGGACAGGGAAGAATGAGCAGTTCTTC. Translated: CASSLGVRTGKNEQFF.